The 24 T cell receptor beta chains below were found in one sample sequenced in a study of blood T cell repertoires in COVID-19. Data came from immunoSEQ multiplex PCR; TCRdb stores just in-frame clones and leaves some out. The data contain around 270,000 clones, around 86% of them singletons. Sequenced sample: peripheral blood. All receptors derive from a woman aged 55-70 years with COVID-19, enrolled during active disease.

V and J are TRBV7-9 and TRBJ2-1; no reliable D call. There are 13 residues in the CDR3. Trimming took off 1 base at V and 14 bases at J, with 15 bases between the two ends. The germline V gene encodes CDR1 SEHNR and CDR2 FQNEAQ (reference sequence). In DNA form, the CDR3 reads TGTGCCAGCAGCTTAGACGTTTCTGAGCGTGAGTTCTTC. Amino acid sequence: CASSLDVSEREFF. Filled out from reference TRBV7-9 and TRBJ2-1, the complete variable domain reads DTGVSQNPRHKITKRGQNVTFRCDPISEHNRLYWYRQTLGQGPEFLTYFQNEAQLEKSRLLSDRFSAERPKGSFSTLEIQRTEQGDSAMYLCASSLDVSEREFFGPGTRLTVL.

V usage is TRBV7-9 and J usage is TRBJ2-7; D unresolved. Germline V gene data show CDR1 as SEHNR and CDR2 as FQNEAQ (reference sequence). The CDR3 runs to 12 residues. V shed 8 bases and J shed 3 bases, with 11 bases lying between them. CDR3 in amino acids: CASGYSRYEQYF. CDR3 nucleotides: TGTGCCAGCGGCTATAGCCGCTACGAGCAGTACTTC.

V usage is TRBV4-2 and J usage is TRBJ1-5, with 11 bases that match TRBD1. The V gene's germline CDR1 is LGHNA and CDR2 YNFKEQ. Trimming cost V 0 bases and J 9 bases; bases outside gene matches: 4. The CDR3 loop spans 15 amino acids. CDR3 sequence: CASSQEGTGGRPQHF. The CDR3, as DNA: TGTGCCAGCAGCCAAGAGGGGACAGGGGGTCGGCCCCAGCATTTT.

There are a few counts of this clone. V is TRBV24-1 and J is TRBJ1-1, with 7 bases that match TRBD1. CDR3 length: 13 residues. CDR1 KGHDR and CDR2 SFDVKD come from the germline V gene. V shed 9 bases, J shed 5 bases, and the junction held 8 bases outside the gene matches. The CDR3 here is CATSARGSTEAFF. The CDR3 nucleotides are TGTGCCACCTCTGCCAGGGGGTCTACTGAAGCTTTCTTT.

Only a few counts were recorded for this clone. The chain is built from TRBV5-6 and TRBJ1-1, with TRBD1 matching over 7 bases. Germline V gene sequence: CDR1 SGHDT, CDR2 YYEEEE. CDR3 length: 12 residues. After removal of 6 bases from V and 11 bases from J, the junction contained 10 bases not matched to a gene. DNA for the CDR3: TGTGCCAGCACCTTCAAGACAGGGAGGGCTTTCTTT. This translates into CASTFKTGRAFF.

The chain carries TRBV28 and TRBJ2-3; perhaps TRBD1 as D (5 bases). V gave up 2 bases and J gave up 1 base, with 7 bases separating them. Germline CDR1 and CDR2: MDHEN and SYDVKM. The CDR3 totals 14 residues. In DNA form, the CDR3 reads TGTGCCAGCAGTTTAATAGGGGGCACAGATACGCAGTATTTT. Its protein is CASSLIGGTDTQYF.

The genes are TRBV6-5 and TRBJ1-6; a weak D match, TRBD1 (5 bases). V lost 6 bases, J lost 8 bases, and 11 bases lay in between. Germline CDR1 MNHEY, CDR2 SVGAGI. The CDR3 length is 13 residues. The CDR3, as DNA: TGTGCCAGCAGCCTCGACAGATATTCACCCCTCCACTTT. Translating it yields CASSLDRYSPLHF.

The chain employs TRBV9 and TRBJ2-3, with a possible D match to TRBD1 (5 bases). Germline-derived CDR1 and CDR2 are SGDLS and YYNGEE. CDR3 length equals 14 residues. Deletions cut 2 bases from V and 1 base from J, with 8 bases between. As DNA, the CDR3 is TGTGCCAGCAGCGTCCTAGGGGGCACAGATACGCAGTATTTT. Encoded protein: CASSVLGGTDTQYF. The full variable domain, completed using reference TRBV9 and TRBJ2-3, is DSGVTQTPKHLITATGQRVTLRCSPRSGDLSVYWYQQSLDQGLQFLIQYYNGEERAKGNILERFSAQQFPDLHSELNLSSLELGDSALYFCASSVLGGTDTQYFGPGTRLTVL.

The J gene is TRBJ2-3, the V gene TRBV27; 9 bases fit TRBD1. In germline, CDR1 is MNHEY, CDR2 SMNVEV (reference sequence). V gave up 1 base and J gave up 4 bases; unmatched junction bases: 9. The CDR3 sequence is 17 residues long. This chain's CDR3 is CASSLLNRDRVADTQYF. Written as DNA, the CDR3 is TGTGCCAGCAGTTTATTAAACCGGGACAGGGTTGCAGATACGCAGTATTTT.

The genes are TRBV19 and TRBJ1-5, with D uncertain. Between the trimmed V and J ends, which lost 5 bases and 7 bases, there was a span of 12 bases. The CDR3 covers 13 residues. Germline V gene sequence: CDR1 LNHDA, CDR2 SQIVND (reference sequence). CDR3 DNA sequence: TGTGCCAGTAGTCTAGTGGGCAGCCAGCCCCAGCATTTT. Translation gives CASSLVGSQPQHF. Complete variable domain (other parts from reference TRBV19 and TRBJ1-5): DGGITQSPKYLFRKEGQNVTLSCEQNLNHDAMYWYRQDPGQGLRLIYYSQIVNDFQKGDIAEGYSVSREKKESFPLTVTSAQKNPTAFYLCASSLVGSQPQHFGDGTRLSIL.

The chain links TRBV6-6 to TRBJ1-2; D is unresolved. Germline values: CDR1 MNHNY, CDR2 SVGAGI (reference sequence). This CDR3 is built from 11 residues. Between the trimmed V and J ends, which lost 8 bases and 2 bases, there was a span of 6 bases. CDR3 amino acids: CASCRNYGYTF. DNA of the CDR3: TGTGCCAGCTGCAGGAACTATGGCTACACCTTC.

The chain carries TRBV28 and TRBJ2-1; 8 bases align to TRBD2. V was pared by 8 bases and J by 7 bases, with 7 bases of the junction left unmatched. The CDR3 extends over 13 amino acids. Germline CDR1 is MDHEN and CDR2 is SYDVKM. CDR3 sequence: CASHPGGGNEQFF. The DNA for the CDR3 is TGTGCCAGCCACCCGGGAGGGGGGAATGAGCAGTTCTTC.

V usage is TRBV3-1 (or the pseudogene TRBV3-2) and J usage is TRBJ2-1, with D unclear. V was shortened by 0 bases and J by 7 bases, with 16 bases between the two germline ends. This CDR3 has 16 residues. Germline V CDR1 and CDR2: LGHDT, YNNKEL (reference sequence). CDR3: CASSQDRSWSRNEQFF. The CDR3 DNA is TGTGCCAGCAGCCAAGATAGGTCGTGGAGTAGGAATGAGCAGTTCTTC.

The table lists this clone with many counts. The rearrangement links TRBV7-8 to TRBJ2-1, with D tentatively TRBD2 (6 bases). Trimming cost V 5 bases and J 4 bases, with 12 bases left between them. Germline V gives CDR1 SGHVS, CDR2 FQNEAQ. The CDR3 consists of 14 residues. In DNA form, the CDR3 reads TGTGCCAGCAGCCTCCGGGACTTATACAATGAGCAGTTCTTC. Amino acids: CASSLRDLYNEQFF.

This chain uses TRBV5-6 with TRBJ2-7; D perhaps matches TRBD1 (5 bases). The V gene's germline CDR1 is SGHDT and CDR2 YYEEEE. Trimming left V 4 bases short and J 1 base short, with 9 bases between. The CDR3 length is 13 residues. CDR3 in DNA: TGTGCCAGCAGCACGGACATTTCCTACGAGCAGTACTTC. It codes for CASSTDISYEQYF.

V gene TRBV27 combines with J gene TRBJ1-1; a possible D gene is TRBD1 (5 bases). Deletions cut 1 base from V and 4 bases from J, with 19 bases between. The CDR3 totals 17 residues. The germline V gene encodes CDR1 MNHEY and CDR2 SMNVEV (reference sequence). This chain's CDR3 is CASSLFGGPMGSTEAFF. The CDR3 coding sequence is TGTGCCAGCAGTTTATTCGGGGGACCGATGGGATCCACTGAAGCTTTCTTT.

This sequence joins TRBV9 and TRBJ2-2; 7 bases are a match to TRBD1. The CDR3 consists of 16 residues. CDR1 and CDR2 (germline): SGDLS, YYNGEE. V lost 0 bases and J lost 4; bases outside the gene matches: 6. Here the CDR3 reads CASSVAGTALTGELFF. The CDR3 DNA reads TGTGCCAGCAGCGTAGCCGGGACAGCCCTCACCGGGGAGCTGTTTTTT.

This rearrangement joins TRBV7-3 to TRBJ1-1; no clear D gene. The CDR3 spans 16 residues. V dropped 5 bases and J dropped 1 base, with 17 bases sitting between them. The germline V gene has CDR1 SGHTA and CDR2 FQGTGA. DNA for the CDR3: TGTGCCAGCAGCCCCTCCCCGGGGTTAAAGAACACTGAAGCTTTCTTT. Its translation: CASSPSPGLKNTEAFF.

The chain couples TRBV9 to TRBJ2-6; 12 bases line up with TRBD2. With 2 bases clipped from V and 1 base from J, the junction kept 7 bases outside the gene matches. Germline loops: CDR1 SGDLS, CDR2 YYNGEE. CDR3 length equals 19 residues. This CDR3 reads CASSVGTSGSNSGANVLTF. As DNA, the CDR3 is TGTGCCAGCAGCGTGGGGACTAGCGGGTCGAATTCTGGGGCCAACGTCCTGACTTTC. The whole variable domain, remainder taken from reference TRBV9 and TRBJ2-6, is DSGVTQTPKHLITATGQRVTLRCSPRSGDLSVYWYQQSLDQGLQFLIQYYNGEERAKGNILERFSAQQFPDLHSELNLSSLELGDSALYFCASSVGTSGSNSGANVLTFGAGSRLTVL.

The rearrangement joins TRBV7-3 to TRBJ2-1, with TRBD2 identical over 8 bases. V shed 0 bases, J shed 7 bases, and the junction held 11 bases outside the gene matches. The germline gives CDR1 SGHTA, CDR2 FQGTGA. The CDR3 runs to 17 residues. The CDR3 sequence: CASSLTRSGRSLNEQFF. CDR3 nucleotides: TGTGCCAGCAGCTTAACGAGAAGCGGGAGATCGTTGAATGAGCAGTTCTTC.

Here the CDR3 DNA reads TGTGCCAGCAGCCGCCACCAGGACAGGGGAAGCCAGCCCCAGCATTTT. Residues: CASSRHQDRGSQPQHF. The chain is built from TRBV27 and TRBJ1-5, with TRBD1 matching over 9 bases. The CDR3 length is 16 residues. Germline V gives CDR1 MNHEY, CDR2 SMNVEV (reference sequence). V gave up 6 bases and J gave up 7 bases; unmatched junction bases: 13.

This sequence joins TRBV5-1 and TRBJ2-7, with 9 nucleotides matching TRBD2. J lost 5 bases, V lost 5 bases, and 8 bases had no gene match. Germline values: CDR1 SGHRS, CDR2 YFSETQ. This CDR3 is built from 14 residues. CDR3 nucleotides: TGCGCCAGCAGAACGGTAGCGGGAGTAGACGAGCAGTACTTC. Translation gives CASRTVAGVDEQYF.

The chain carries TRBV19 and TRBJ1-1, with D possibly matching TRBD1 (5 bases). V was trimmed by 5 bases and J by 1 base, leaving 11 bases between them. Per the germline V gene, CDR1 is LNHDA and CDR2 is SQIVND (reference sequence). CDR3 length: 14 residues. The CDR3: CASSPRGGNTEAFF. CDR3 nucleotides: TGTGCCAGTAGTCCCCGGGGGGGGAACACTGAAGCTTTCTTT.

The chain joins TRBV21-1 to TRBJ2-7; TRBD2, as called in the table, went unchecked against the DNA. TRBV21-1 is a pseudogene locus. CDR3 size: 17 residues. DNA for the CDR3: TGTGCCAGCAGCAAAGAAGGGCCTAGCGGGACCATAGGCGAGCAGTACTTC. Translating it yields CASSKEGPSGTIGEQYF.